The rows below give T cell receptor beta chains drawn from one sample of a study of vaccination effects on CD4 cells after COVID-19. The antigens for these receptors are not known. Sequenced by immunoSEQ multiplex PCR; TCRdb stores in-frame clones only, minus some. The sample consists of around 71,000 clones, 65% to 85% of them appearing once. Specimen: CD4+ T cells from PBMCs cultured with HCoV-OC43 spike peptides, collected before COVID-19 vaccination. The source is a human donor who received a COVID-19 vaccine. Each CDR3 is given with its conserved first and last residue. Fields, in order: D gene, V gene, CDR3 length, J gene, clone size, CDR3 protein, CDR3 DNA. A D gene is named only where the DNA matches it firmly. Size is stated for part of the rows, as once, few or many counts, or as a class when the clone is expanded.

TRBD1,TRBV2,17,TRBJ1-5,.,CASSHTEGTGGNQPQHF,TGTGCCAGCAGCCACACCGAAGGGACAGGGGGAAATCAGCCCCAGCATTTT
.,TRBV5-1,14,TRBJ2-1,.,CASSLGSPYNEQFF,TGCGCCAGCAGCTTGGGCAGTCCCTACAATGAGCAGTTCTTC
TRBD2,TRBV10-3,14,TRBJ2-4,.,CAISSSGGAGIQYF,TGTGCCATCTCATCGAGCGGGGGGGCCGGGATTCAGTACTTC
TRBD1,TRBV28,16,TRBJ2-2,.,CASKGQGSVNTGELFF,TGTGCCAGCAAAGGACAGGGTTCGGTCAACACCGGGGAGCTGTTTTTT
.,TRBV4-1,18,TRBJ1-5,.,CASSHRDDRPYSNQPQHF,TGCGCCAGCAGCCACCGGGACGACAGACCCTATAGCAATCAGCCCCAGCATTTT
.,TRBV7-9,12,TRBJ1-5,.,CASSPLNQPQHF,TGTGCCAGCAGCCCACTAAATCAGCCCCAGCATTTT
.,TRBV6-4,12,TRBJ2-2,once,CASSDSDGELFF,TGTGCCAGCAGTGACTCAGACGGGGAGCTGTTTTTT
.,TRBV10-1,13,TRBJ1-5,few,CASSRDSNQPQHF,TGCGCCAGCAGCAGGGATTCCAATCAGCCCCAGCATTTT
.,TRBV5-4,14,TRBJ1-2,.,CASSRAGDWGGYTF,TGTGCCAGCAGTCGTGCAGGGGACTGGGGAGGCTACACCTTC
.,TRBV28,13,TRBJ1-2,.,CASSRTPNYGYTF,TGTGCCAGCAGTAGGACACCTAACTATGGCTACACCTTC
.,TRBV12-3/TRBV12-4,13,TRBJ2-1,.,CASSLDGYNEQFF,TGTGCCAGCAGTTTGGACGGATACAATGAGCAGTTCTTC
.,TRBV9,15,TRBJ1-1,few,CASSVGGWGNTEAFF,TGTGCCAGCAGCGTAGGGGGGTGGGGGAACACTGAAGCTTTCTTT